This TCR beta chain was obtained from a study of blood T cell repertoires in COVID-19. Study background: Italy, Spain and the United States were the sources of the convalescent and acute COVID-19 samples. The cDNA or gDNA used as material had been derived from T cells, B-cell-depleted T cells, or PBMCs.

V dropped 0 bases and J dropped 6 bases, with 9 bases sitting between them. The germline CDR1 and CDR2 sequences are LGHNA and YSLEER. The CDR3 sequence is 13 residues long. How the authors handled the data: Scientists estimated how many nucleated cells there were by amplifying reference gene primers. Assay: immunoSEQ multiplex PCR; the TCRdb copy retains only in-frame clones and omits some. That table supplies the V and J calls and clone size; D and trimming were determined from the DNA. The table has approximately 140,000 clones, approximately 80% seen once. This clonotype originated in a human donor in a cohort sampled during active COVID-19. Sequenced: peripheral blood. The chain employs TRBV4-3 and TRBJ2-7; TRBD2 is a possible D gene (6 bases). The DNA of the CDR3 is TGCGCCAGCAGCCAAGATTCGGGAGCCGAGCAGTACTTC. It translates to CASSQDSGAEQYF.